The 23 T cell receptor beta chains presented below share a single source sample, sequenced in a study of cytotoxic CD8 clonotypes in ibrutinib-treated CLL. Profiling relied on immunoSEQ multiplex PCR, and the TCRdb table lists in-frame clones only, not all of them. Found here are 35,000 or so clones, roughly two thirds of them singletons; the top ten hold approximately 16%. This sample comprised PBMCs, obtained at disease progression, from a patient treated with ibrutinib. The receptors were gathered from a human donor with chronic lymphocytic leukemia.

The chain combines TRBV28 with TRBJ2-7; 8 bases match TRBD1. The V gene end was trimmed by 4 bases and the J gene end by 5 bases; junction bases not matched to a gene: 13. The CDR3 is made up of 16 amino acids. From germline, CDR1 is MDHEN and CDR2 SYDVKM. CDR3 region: CASSSYDGQGRDEQYF. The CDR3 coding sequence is TGTGCCAGCAGTTCCTATGATGGACAGGGCAGAGACGAGCAGTACTTC.

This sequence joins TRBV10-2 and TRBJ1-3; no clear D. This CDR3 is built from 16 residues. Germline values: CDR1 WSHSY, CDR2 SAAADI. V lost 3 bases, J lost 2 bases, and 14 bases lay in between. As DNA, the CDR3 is TGCGCCAGCAGTGACCCGGGCCACCAAACTGGAAACACCATATATTTT. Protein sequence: CASSDPGHQTGNTIYF.

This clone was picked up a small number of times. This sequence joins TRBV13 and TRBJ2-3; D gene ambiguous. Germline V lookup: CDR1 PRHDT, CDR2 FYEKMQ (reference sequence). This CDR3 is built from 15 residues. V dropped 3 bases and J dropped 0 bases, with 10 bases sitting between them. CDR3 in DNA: TGTGCCAGCAGCTTCGGGCTAGGAAGCACAGATACGCAGTATTTT. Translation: CASSFGLGSTDTQYF.

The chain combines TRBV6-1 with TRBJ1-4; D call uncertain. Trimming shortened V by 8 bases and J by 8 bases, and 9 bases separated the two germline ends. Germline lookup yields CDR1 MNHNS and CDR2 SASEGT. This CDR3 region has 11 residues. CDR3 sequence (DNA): TGTGCCAGCGCTAACAAGGAAAAACTGTTTTTT. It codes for CASANKEKLFF.

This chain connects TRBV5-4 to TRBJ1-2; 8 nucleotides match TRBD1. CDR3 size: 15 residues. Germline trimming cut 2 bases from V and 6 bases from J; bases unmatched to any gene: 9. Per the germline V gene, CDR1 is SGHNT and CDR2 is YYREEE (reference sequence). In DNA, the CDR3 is TGTGCCAGCAGCTTCCACCAGGGGGCGCTTAATGGCTACACCTTC. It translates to CASSFHQGALNGYTF.

This chain's CDR3 is CATQTGADEQFF. CDR3 coding DNA: TGTGCCACCCAGACAGGAGCCGACGAGCAGTTCTTC. V and J are TRBV6-6 and TRBJ2-1, with TRBD1 as a possible D gene (6 bases). Trimming cost V 10 bases and J 10 bases, with 17 bases left between them. CDR3 size: 12 residues. Germline V gene data show CDR1 as MNHNY and CDR2 as SVGAGI (reference sequence).

For the CDR3, the DNA is TGTGCCAGCAGTGAATCTGCAGGGTTCTATGGCTACACCTTC. Translation gives CASSESAGFYGYTF. V is TRBV6-1 and J is TRBJ1-2, with a tentative D call TRBD1 (5 bases). The CDR3 spans 14 residues. The V end lost 2 bases, the J end lost 4 bases, and 11 bases lay between the germline ends. Germline assignment: CDR1 MNHNS and CDR2 SASEGT.

CDR3 DNA: TGTGCCAGCAGCTTCGGAGATAGCTCCTACGAGCAGTACTTC. As protein: CASSFGDSSYEQYF. The chain couples TRBV11-1 to TRBJ2-7; D not resolved. The CDR3 sequence is 14 residues long. Germline CDR1 SGHAT, CDR2 FQDESV (reference sequence). Trimming took 3 bases from V and 0 from J, leaving 9 bases between them. Combining the CDR3 with reference TRBV11-1 and TRBJ2-7 gives the whole variable domain EAEVAQSPRYKITEKSQAVAFWCDPISGHATLYWYRQILGQGPELLVQFQDESVVDDSQLPKDRFSAERLKGVDSTLKIQPAELGDSAMYLCASSFGDSSYEQYFGPGTRLTVT.

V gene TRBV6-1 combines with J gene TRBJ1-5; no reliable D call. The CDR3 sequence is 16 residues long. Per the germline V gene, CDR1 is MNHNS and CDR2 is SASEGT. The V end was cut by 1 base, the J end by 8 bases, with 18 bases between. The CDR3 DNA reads TGTGCCAGCAGTGAAGTTCAGGCCCAAGCGATCAAGCCCCAGCATTTT. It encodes CASSEVQAQAIKPQHF.

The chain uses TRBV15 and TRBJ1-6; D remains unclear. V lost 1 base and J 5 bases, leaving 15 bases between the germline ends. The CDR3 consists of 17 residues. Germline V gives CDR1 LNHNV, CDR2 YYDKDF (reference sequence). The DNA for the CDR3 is TGTGCCACCAGCAGAGCCCCTGTGGCGGCAGATAATTCACCCCTCCACTTT. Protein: CATSRAPVAADNSPLHF.

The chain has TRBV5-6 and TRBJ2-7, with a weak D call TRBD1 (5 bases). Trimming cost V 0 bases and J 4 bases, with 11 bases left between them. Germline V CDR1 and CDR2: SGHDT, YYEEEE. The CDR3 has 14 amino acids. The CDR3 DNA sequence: TGTGCCAGCAGCTTGGGCGGACAAACTTACGAGCAGTACTTC. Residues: CASSLGGQTYEQYF.

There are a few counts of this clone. CDR3 sequence: CSVESGHYTF. CDR3 bases: TGCAGCGTTGAATCAGGTCACTACACCTTC. The J gene is TRBJ1-2, the V gene TRBV29-1; D is unclear. CDR1 is SQVTM, CDR2 ANQGSEA, per germline. V shed 2 bases and J shed 10 bases, with 8 bases lying between them. The CDR3 consists of 10 residues.

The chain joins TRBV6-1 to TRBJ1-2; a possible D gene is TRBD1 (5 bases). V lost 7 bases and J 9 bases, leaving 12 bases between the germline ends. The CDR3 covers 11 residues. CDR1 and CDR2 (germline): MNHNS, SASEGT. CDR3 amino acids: CASNRGDSYTF. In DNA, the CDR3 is TGTGCCAGCAACCGGGGGGATAGCTACACCTTC.

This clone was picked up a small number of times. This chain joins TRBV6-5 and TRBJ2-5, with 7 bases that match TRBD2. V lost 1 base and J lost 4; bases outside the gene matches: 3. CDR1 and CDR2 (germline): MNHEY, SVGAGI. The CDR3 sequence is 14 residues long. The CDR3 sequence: CASSYFTSAETQYF. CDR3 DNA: TGTGCCAGCAGTTACTTCACTAGCGCAGAGACCCAGTACTTC.

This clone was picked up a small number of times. The DNA of the CDR3 is TGTGCCAGCAGCGGAGCCGGGACAGGGAATCAGCCCCAGCATTTT. It translates to CASSGAGTGNQPQHF. This chain joins TRBV7-9 and TRBJ1-5; 9 nucleotides match TRBD1. This CDR3 comprises 15 residues. The germline V gene encodes CDR1 SEHNR and CDR2 FQNEAQ (reference sequence). J gave up 4 bases and V 5 bases, and 6 bases lay outside the gene matches.

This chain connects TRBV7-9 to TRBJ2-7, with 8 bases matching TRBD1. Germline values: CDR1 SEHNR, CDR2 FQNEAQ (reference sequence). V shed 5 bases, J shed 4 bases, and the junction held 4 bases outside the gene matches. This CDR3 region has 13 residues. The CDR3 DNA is TGTGCCAGCAGCGGACGGACAGGGTACGAGCAGTACTTC. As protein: CASSGRTGYEQYF.

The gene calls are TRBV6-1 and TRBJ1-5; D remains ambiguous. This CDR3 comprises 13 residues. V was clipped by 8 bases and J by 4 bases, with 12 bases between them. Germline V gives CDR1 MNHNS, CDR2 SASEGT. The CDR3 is CASASLQNQPQHF. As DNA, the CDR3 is TGTGCCAGCGCCAGTCTGCAAAATCAGCCCCAGCATTTT.

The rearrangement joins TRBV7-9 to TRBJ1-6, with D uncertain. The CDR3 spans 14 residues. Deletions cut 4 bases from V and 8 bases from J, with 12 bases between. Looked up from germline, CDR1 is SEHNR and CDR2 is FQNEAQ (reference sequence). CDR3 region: CASSSMIGDSPLHF. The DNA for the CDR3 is TGTGCCAGCAGCTCGATGATAGGTGATTCACCCCTCCACTTT.

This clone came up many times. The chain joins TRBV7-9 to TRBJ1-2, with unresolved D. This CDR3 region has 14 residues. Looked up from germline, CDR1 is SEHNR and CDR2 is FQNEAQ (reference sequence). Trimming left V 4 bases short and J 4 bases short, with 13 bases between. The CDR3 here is CASSSLRRPYGYTF. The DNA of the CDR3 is TGTGCCAGCAGCTCATTAAGACGGCCCTATGGCTACACCTTC.

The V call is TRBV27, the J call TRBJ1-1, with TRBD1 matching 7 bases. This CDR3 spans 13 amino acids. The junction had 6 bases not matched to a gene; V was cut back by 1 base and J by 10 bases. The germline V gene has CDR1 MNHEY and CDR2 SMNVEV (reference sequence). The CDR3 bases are TGTGCCAGCAGTTTATGGGGGACAGACCCAGCTTTCTTT. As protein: CASSLWGTDPAFF.

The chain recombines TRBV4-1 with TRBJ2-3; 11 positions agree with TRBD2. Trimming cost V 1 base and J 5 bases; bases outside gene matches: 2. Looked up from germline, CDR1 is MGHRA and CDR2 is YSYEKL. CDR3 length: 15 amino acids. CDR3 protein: CASSQVSGGGDTQYF. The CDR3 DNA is TGCGCCAGCAGCCAAGTTAGCGGGGGGGGAGATACGCAGTATTTT.

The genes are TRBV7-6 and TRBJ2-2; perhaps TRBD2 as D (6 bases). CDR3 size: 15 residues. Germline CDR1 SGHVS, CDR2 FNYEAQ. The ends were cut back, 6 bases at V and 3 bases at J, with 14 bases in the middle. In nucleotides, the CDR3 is TGTGCCAGCAGGGAGGAGGGGCCCTACACCGGGGAGCTGTTTTTT. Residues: CASREEGPYTGELFF.

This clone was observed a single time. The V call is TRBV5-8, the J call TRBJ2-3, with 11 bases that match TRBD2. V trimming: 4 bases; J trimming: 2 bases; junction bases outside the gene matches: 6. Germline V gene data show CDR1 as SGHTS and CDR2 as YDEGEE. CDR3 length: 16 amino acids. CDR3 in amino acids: CASSPGLAGLTDTQYF. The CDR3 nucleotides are TGTGCCAGCAGCCCAGGACTAGCGGGCCTCACAGATACGCAGTATTTT.